The T cell receptor beta chain described here comes from a study of read filtering for tumor transcriptome and immune sequencing. Every patient had bone marrow sampled while the disease was active. This clonotype was recorded at least ten times. Molecular barcoded adaptors covering alpha/delta and beta/gamma chains were used on roughly 400 ng RNA. From the reads, TCRdb called clonotypes with MiXCR, one entry per CDR3 protein. The top ten hold about 30% of the sample, which has around 40,000 distinct CDR3 sequences, about 13% seen once. The source of this sequence is a donor aged 40 or over with multiple myeloma. Sequenced input: a population of CD138-negative cells sorted from bone marrow.

The CDR3 reads CSVWTGMAGTEAFF. In DNA, the CDR3 is TGCAGCGTGTGGACAGGGATGGCGGGCACTGAAGCTTTCTTT. V is TRBV29-1 and J is TRBJ1-1, with 8 positions matching TRBD1. Germline V gene data show CDR1 as SQVTM and CDR2 as ANQGSEA. The CDR3 contains 14 residues. The V gene end was trimmed by 6 bases and the J gene end by 4 bases; junction bases not matched to a gene: 10.